A single sample gave rise to the 26 T cell receptor beta chains below, sequenced in a study of blood T cell repertoires in COVID-19. Only in-frame clones appear in the TCRdb table, and some are missing; sequencing was by immunoSEQ multiplex PCR. The sample holds 150,000 to 200,000 clones, approximately 87% seen once. The specimen was peripheral blood. These receptors were collected from a person between 65 and 79 years old with COVID-19, enrolled during active disease.

This clone has only a few counts. The rearrangement links TRBV7-9 to TRBJ2-1; 7 bases fit TRBD1. The V and J ends lost 7 bases and 9 bases, in that order; junction bases with no gene match: 15. CDR3 length: 15 amino acids. The germline gives CDR1 SEHNR, CDR2 FQNEAQ (reference sequence). DNA of the CDR3: TGTGCCAGCACACACCGACAGGGACCCTACTCTGAGCAGTTCTTC. This encodes CASTHRQGPYSEQFF.

V is TRBV7-2 and J is TRBJ2-7; D may be TRBD2 (5 bases). This CDR3 is 14 amino acids long. The V end was cut by 3 bases, the J end by 1 base, with 10 bases between. The germline gives CDR1 SGHTA, CDR2 FQGNSA. In DNA, the CDR3 is TGTGCCAGCAGCTTGCTGGACTGGTCCTACGAGCAGTACTTC. Translation gives CASSLLDWSYEQYF.

The V and J genes are TRBV28 and TRBJ1-2; D unresolved. Between the trimmed V and J ends, which lost 5 bases and 3 bases, there was a span of 19 bases. This CDR3 contains 16 residues. CDR1 and CDR2 from the germline V gene are MDHEN and SYDVKM. CDR3 in amino acids: CASSLPGGYFDYGYTF. DNA of the CDR3: TGTGCCAGCAGTCTTCCTGGAGGATATTTTGACTATGGCTACACCTTC.

The chain couples TRBV27 to TRBJ1-6; maybe TRBD1 (6 bases). This CDR3 comprises 15 residues. Trimming took off 5 bases at V and 9 bases at J, with 17 bases between the two ends. CDR1 is MNHEY, CDR2 SMNVEV, per germline (reference sequence). CDR3 in DNA: TGTGCCAGCAGTCCCCTACAGGGTGGGCGTTCACCCCTCCACTTT. Translation gives CASSPLQGGRSPLHF.

The J gene is TRBJ2-3, the V gene TRBV6-6; D perhaps matches TRBD2 (6 bases). The ends were cut back, 5 bases at V and 2 bases at J, with 17 bases in the middle. The germline CDR1 and CDR2 sequences are MNHNY and SVGAGI (reference sequence). This CDR3 spans 16 amino acids. The DNA of the CDR3 is TGTGCCAGCAGTCCGAGCTCACCGGGAGTCACAGATACGCAGTATTTT. Its protein product is CASSPSSPGVTDTQYF.

The chain joins TRBV6-1 to TRBJ2-1; 10 nucleotides line up with TRBD1. V shed 3 bases and J 5 bases; nucleotides not matched to a gene: 19. Germline assignment: CDR1 MNHNS and CDR2 SASEGT. The CDR3 sequence is 20 residues long. The DNA of the CDR3 is TGTGCCAGCAGTGATCGGCCCCGGGGAGCCGGGACAGGGGTTGACAATGAGCAGTTCTTC. Its protein product is CASSDRPRGAGTGVDNEQFF.

The chain has TRBV30 and TRBJ2-7, with D possibly TRBD1 on 6 matching bases. CDR3 length: 16 amino acids. Trimming removed 0 bases at V and 2 bases at J, with 17 bases between. Per the germline V gene, CDR1 is GTSNPN and CDR2 is SVGIG (reference sequence). The CDR3 sequence is CAWSVKWSEGAYEQYF. In DNA, the CDR3 is TGTGCCTGGAGTGTGAAATGGAGTGAGGGGGCCTACGAGCAGTACTTC.

V and J are TRBV18 and TRBJ2-6, with D perhaps TRBD2 (5 bases). V gave up 3 bases and J gave up 0 bases, with 12 bases separating them. The germline V gene has CDR1 KGHSH and CDR2 LQKENI. CDR3 size: 17 residues. CDR3 nucleotides: TGTGCCAGCTCACCTAACACTAGGAGCTCTGGGGCCAACGTCCTGACTTTC. Translation: CASSPNTRSSGANVLTF.

V gene TRBV29-1 combines with J gene TRBJ1-1; 11 bases are shared with TRBD1. Unmatched junction bases numbered 4, after V lost 7 bases and J lost 6 bases. This CDR3 comprises 12 residues. From germline, CDR1 is SQVTM and CDR2 ANQGSEA. The DNA for the CDR3 is TGCAGCGGCGGACAGGGGGCGGCTGAAGCTTTCTTT. It translates to CSGGQGAAEAFF.

The chain couples TRBV30 to TRBJ1-5, with a tentative D call TRBD1 (5 bases). This CDR3 comprises 12 residues. V lost 4 bases and J 10 bases, leaving 14 bases between the germline ends. Germline-derived CDR1 and CDR2 are GTSNPN and SVGIG (reference sequence). This CDR3 reads CAWNQGSLPQHF. CDR3 bases: TGTGCCTGGAATCAGGGAAGTCTCCCCCAGCATTTT.

This sequence joins TRBV25-1 and TRBJ2-3; 7 positions match TRBD1. CDR3 length equals 13 residues. Germline trimming cut 3 bases from V and 11 bases from J; bases unmatched to any gene: 8. Germline CDR1 is MGHDK and CDR2 is SYGVNS. CDR3 coding DNA: TGTGCCAGCAGTGACCCCCGACAGGGCCTGCAGTATTTT. Its translation is CASSDPRQGLQYF.

This chain links TRBV30 with TRBJ2-7; a weak D match, TRBD2 (5 bases). Germline V gene data show CDR1 as GTSNPN and CDR2 as SVGIG (reference sequence). The CDR3 sequence is 14 residues long. V was clipped by 2 bases and J by 7 bases, with 18 bases between them. The CDR3 region has the DNA TGTGCCTGGAGTAGAGCGGTGGGAAACTGGGAGCAGTACTTC. Residues: CAWSRAVGNWEQYF. Based on the CDR3 plus reference TRBV30 and TRBJ2-7, the full variable domain is SQTIHQWPATLVQPVGSPLSLECTVEGTSNPNLYWYRQAAGRGLQLLFYSVGIGQISSEVPQNLSASRPQDRQFILSSKKLLLSDSGFYLCAWSRAVGNWEQYFGPGTRLTVT.

This clone appeared a few times. J is TRBJ2-7 and V is TRBV7-3; 8 bases fit TRBD1. Per the germline V gene, CDR1 is SGHTA and CDR2 is FQGTGA. The CDR3 has 14 residues. Germline trimming cut 5 bases from V and 3 bases from J; bases unmatched to any gene: 6. CDR3: CASSPGTGLYEQYF. In DNA, the CDR3 is TGTGCCAGCAGCCCCGGGACAGGTCTCTACGAGCAGTACTTC.

This chain joins TRBV27 and TRBJ1-5; a possible D gene is TRBD1 (5 bases). Per the germline V gene, CDR1 is MNHEY and CDR2 is SMNVEV (reference sequence). Trimming shortened V by 5 bases and J by 0 bases, and 11 bases separated the two germline ends. The CDR3 contains 15 residues. The CDR3 nucleotides read TGTGCCAGCAGTATTGGGGGGGGTAGCAATCAGCCCCAGCATTTT. It translates to CASSIGGGSNQPQHF.

A few counts support this clone. The V gene is TRBV7-9, the J gene TRBJ2-7; 7 positions agree with TRBD2. Germline V gene lookup returns CDR1 SEHNR and CDR2 FQNEAQ (reference sequence). There are 14 residues in the CDR3. Trimming removed 0 bases from V and 2 bases from J; junction bases left unmatched: 1. Here the CDR3 DNA reads TGTGCCAGCAGCTTAGCAGCGGGGACCTACGAGCAGTACTTC. Protein sequence: CASSLAAGTYEQYF.

The V call is TRBV5-1, the J call TRBJ1-1; D gene uncertain. Looked up from germline, CDR1 is SGHRS and CDR2 is YFSETQ. The CDR3 runs 14 residues. Trimming left V 0 bases short and J 1 base short, with 7 bases between. CDR3: CASSLGRENTEAFF. CDR3 nucleotides: TGCGCCAGCAGCTTGGGCCGGGAGAACACTGAAGCTTTCTTT.

This clone was found a few times. The chain couples TRBV4-1 to TRBJ1-2; the D gene is possibly TRBD1 (5 bases). V lost 1 base to trimming and J lost 5 bases, with 14 bases between them. The CDR3 spans 15 residues. The V gene's germline CDR1 is MGHRA and CDR2 YSYEKL. The CDR3 nucleotides read TGCGCCAGCAGCCAAGTGGGGCAGGGCGCATATGGCTACACCTTC. Amino acid sequence: CASSQVGQGAYGYTF.

The chain is built from TRBV6-5 and TRBJ1-5; D is perhaps TRBD1 (6 bases). CDR1 and CDR2 (germline): MNHEY, SVGAGI. Trimming took 6 bases from V and 1 from J, leaving 10 bases between them. This CDR3 spans 14 amino acids. DNA for the CDR3: TGTGCCAGCAGCCAGGGGAAGAGCAATCAGCCCCAGCATTTT. Its translation is CASSQGKSNQPQHF.

This clone has just a few counts. The chain combines TRBV3-1 (or the pseudogene TRBV3-2) with TRBJ1-5; 9 bases agree with TRBD1. The CDR3 has 17 amino acids. Germline V gene lookup returns CDR1 LGHDT and CDR2 YNNKEL (reference sequence). With V trimmed by 1 base and J by 2 bases, 6 bases remained unmatched. The CDR3, as DNA: TGTGCCAGCAGCCAAGGGGCCCGGGACAGGGGCAATCAGCCCCAGCATTTT. This sequence encodes CASSQGARDRGNQPQHF.

This chain links TRBV9 with TRBJ2-2; D gene unclear. Germline V gives CDR1 SGDLS, CDR2 YYNGEE. With 3 bases removed from V and 4 bases from J, the gap between germline ends came to 7 bases. This CDR3 has 13 amino acids. The CDR3 loop reads CASSATPTGELFF. DNA for the CDR3: TGTGCCAGCAGCGCAACACCCACCGGGGAGCTGTTTTTT.

The gene calls are TRBV28 and TRBJ1-5, with D possibly TRBD1 on 6 matching bases. Germline values: CDR1 MDHEN, CDR2 SYDVKM. The CDR3 extends over 16 amino acids. Trimming took 5 bases from V and 3 from J, leaving 17 bases between them. The CDR3 loop is CASSLLGGGDNQPQHF. The DNA for the CDR3 is TGTGCCAGCAGTCTCCTGGGAGGGGGGGACAATCAGCCCCAGCATTTT.

This rearrangement joins TRBV7-9 to TRBJ1-2; D ambiguous. The CDR3 spans 13 residues. Per germline, CDR1 SEHNR and CDR2 FQNEAQ (reference sequence). Trimming pared 2 bases from V and 5 bases from J, leaving 9 bases between. The CDR3 spells CASSLKQSYGYTF. The CDR3 bases are TGTGCCAGCAGCTTAAAACAGTCTTATGGCTACACCTTC. Drawing the rest from reference TRBV7-9 and TRBJ1-2, the complete variable domain is DTGVSQNPRHKITKRGQNVTFRCDPISEHNRLYWYRQTLGQGPEFLTYFQNEAQLEKSRLLSDRFSAERPKGSFSTLEIQRTEQGDSAMYLCASSLKQSYGYTFGSGTRLTVV.

The V and J genes are TRBV7-2 and TRBJ2-3; 7 nucleotides align to TRBD2. The V and J ends lost 5 bases and 5 bases, in that order; junction bases with no gene match: 16. CDR3 size: 17 residues. Germline CDR1 SGHTA, CDR2 FQGNSA. Here the CDR3 DNA reads TGTGCCAGCAGCATAAACCCCGGGGCTAGCGGACGAGATACGCAGTATTTT. Translation gives CASSINPGASGRDTQYF. Variable domain in full (rest from reference TRBV7-2 and TRBJ2-3): GAGVSQSPSNKVTEKGKDVELRCDPISGHTALYWYRQSLGQGLEFLIYFQGNSAPDKSGLPSDRFSAERTGGSVSTLTIQRTQQEDSAVYLCASSINPGASGRDTQYFGPGTRLTVL.

In this sample, this clone turned up once. This chain uses TRBV9 with TRBJ2-2, with TRBD1 matching over 9 bases. The germline V gene encodes CDR1 SGDLS and CDR2 YYNGEE. V was clipped by 4 bases and J by 6 bases; unmatched bases: 7. The CDR3 sequence is 15 residues long. CDR3 sequence: CASSSGTGSSGELFF. The CDR3 DNA follows: TGTGCCAGCAGCTCCGGGACAGGGAGTTCCGGGGAGCTGTTTTTT.

This clone was observed once. The chain couples TRBV11-3 to TRBJ2-3; D may be TRBD2 (6 bases). Trimming stripped 3 bases from V and 6 bases from J, with 7 bases between. There are 12 residues in the CDR3. Germline-derived CDR1 and CDR2 are SGHNT and YENEEA. CDR3 loop: CASSFGRDTQYF. The CDR3, as DNA: TGTGCCAGCAGCTTTGGGAGGGATACGCAGTATTTT.

The chain employs TRBV5-1 and TRBJ2-7; 8 bases agree with TRBD1. The CDR3 spans 16 residues. Germline V gene data show CDR1 as SGHRS and CDR2 as YFSETQ. J lost 2 bases, V lost 5 bases, and 12 bases had no gene match. CDR3 protein: CASSPAPRTGTYEQYF. CDR3 nucleotide sequence: TGCGCCAGCAGTCCCGCCCCGCGGACAGGGACCTACGAGCAGTACTTC.